The 27 T cell receptor beta chains below come from one sample, sequenced in a study of T cell responses to AZD1222 COVID-19 vaccine. Assay used: immunoSEQ multiplex PCR; TCRdb lists only in-frame clones, some missing. The sample carries 78,000 or so clones, less than 85% recorded once. The sample here was peripheral blood, taken 28 days after the second AZD1222 dose. Receptors originate from an adult who received the AZD1222 COVID-19 vaccine.

The chain carries TRBV4-3 and TRBJ2-1; a possible D gene is TRBD2 (5 bases). Trimming removed 5 bases from V and 0 bases from J, with 11 bases in between. Germline CDR1 is LGHNA and CDR2 is YSLEER. The CDR3 totals 15 residues. This CDR3 is CASSTLASSYNEQFF. CDR3 sequence (DNA): TGCGCCAGCAGCACGCTAGCCTCCTCCTACAATGAGCAGTTCTTC.

This chain uses TRBV28 with TRBJ1-4, with 7 bases identical to TRBD1. After removal of 8 bases from V and 7 bases from J, the junction contained 4 bases not matched to a gene. The CDR3 covers 12 residues. CDR1 and CDR2 (germline): MDHEN, SYDVKM. In DNA form, the CDR3 reads TGTGCCAGCCGACAGGGCTCTGAAAAACTGTTTTTT. It is translated as CASRQGSEKLFF. Drawing the rest from reference TRBV28 and TRBJ1-4, the complete variable domain is DVKVTQSSRYLVKRTGEKVFLECVQDMDHENMFWYRQDPGLGLRLIYFSYDVKMKEKGDIPEGYSVSREKKERFSLILESASTNQTSMYLCASRQGSEKLFFGSGTQLSVL.

The CDR3 sequence is CASSPPSRRVEDTIYF. CDR3 coding DNA: TGTGCCAGCTCACCACCGTCTCGCAGGGTTGAGGACACCATATATTTT. J is TRBJ1-3 and V is TRBV18, with a possible D match to TRBD1 (5 bases). The germline V gene encodes CDR1 KGHSH and CDR2 LQKENI. The CDR3 runs to 16 residues. V was clipped by 0 bases and J by 8 bases, with 17 bases between them.

This sequence joins TRBV25-1 and TRBJ2-5; TRBD2 matches at 8 bases. The CDR3 loop spans 14 amino acids. J gave up 4 bases and V 2 bases, and 3 bases lay outside the gene matches. The germline V gene encodes CDR1 MGHDK and CDR2 SYGVNS. CDR3 DNA: TGTGCCAGCAGTGAAACGGGGGGGTTAGAGACCCAGTACTTC. It yields the protein CASSETGGLETQYF.

The rearrangement uses TRBV7-8 and TRBJ2-3, with D uncertain. Trimming pared 5 bases from V and 0 bases from J, leaving 15 bases between. Germline V gene sequence: CDR1 SGHVS, CDR2 FQNEAQ. CDR3 size: 16 residues. The CDR3 loop reads CASSLNRISSTDTQYF. In nucleotides, the CDR3 is TGTGCCAGCAGCCTCAATAGGATTTCTAGCACAGATACGCAGTATTTT. Filled out from reference TRBV7-8 and TRBJ2-3, the complete variable domain reads GAGVSQSPRYKVAKRGQDVALRCDPISGHVSLFWYQQALGQGPEFLTYFQNEAQLDKSGLPSDRFFAERPEGSVSTLKIQRTQQEDSAVYLCASSLNRISSTDTQYFGPGTRLTVL.

V usage is TRBV5-5 and J usage is TRBJ1-6; D is ambiguous. V lost 5 bases and J 6 bases, leaving 6 bases between the germline ends. The CDR3 length is 12 residues. In germline, CDR1 is SGHKS, CDR2 YYEKEE (reference sequence). In DNA form, the CDR3 reads TGTGCCAGCAGTAAAACTAATTCACCCCTCCACTTT. Translated, it gives CASSKTNSPLHF.

V and J are TRBV3-1 (or the pseudogene TRBV3-2) and TRBJ1-1; no clear D gene. The CDR3 extends over 13 amino acids. Trimming removed 4 bases at V and 2 bases at J, with 8 bases between. Germline V gives CDR1 LGHDT, CDR2 YNNKEL (reference sequence). This chain's CDR3 is CASSPYSNTEAFF. The CDR3 bases are TGTGCCAGCAGCCCGTACAGCAACACTGAAGCTTTCTTT.

A single count supports this clone. The rearrangement joins TRBV5-6 to TRBJ2-4, with 12 bases lining up with TRBD2. The V gene's germline CDR1 is SGHDT and CDR2 YYEEEE. This CDR3 has 19 residues. V shed 2 bases, J shed 2 bases, and the junction held 11 bases outside the gene matches. The DNA for the CDR3 is TGTGCCAGCAGCTTCTCCAGGGCCGGACTAGCGGGAACCAAAAACATTCAGTACTTC. Encoded protein: CASSFSRAGLAGTKNIQYF.

The CDR3 coding sequence is TGTGCCAGTAGTATGCGTTTCGGCACTGAAGCTTTCTTT. It translates to CASSMRFGTEAFF. The rearrangement uses TRBV19 and TRBJ1-1; D is unresolved. The CDR3 has 13 residues. CDR1 is LNHDA, CDR2 SQIVND, per germline (reference sequence). Between the trimmed V and J ends, which lost 3 bases and 4 bases, there was a span of 9 bases.

The chain couples TRBV19 to TRBJ1-1; D is undetermined. Trimming took off 8 bases at V and 4 bases at J, with 11 bases between the two ends. The CDR3 is 12 residues long. Per the germline V gene, CDR1 is LNHDA and CDR2 is SQIVND (reference sequence). As DNA, the CDR3 is TGTGCCAGTGCGCCGACGGCCACTGAAGCTTTCTTT. This encodes CASAPTATEAFF.

This clone came up once. This chain links TRBV7-7 with TRBJ2-2; TRBD2 might be the D (7 bases). V was clipped by 4 bases and J by 3 bases, with 15 bases between them. The CDR3 is made up of 16 amino acids. Germline V gene lookup returns CDR1 SSHAT and CDR2 FNYEAQ (reference sequence). CDR3 sequence: CASSSGAGEYTGELFF. Here the CDR3 DNA reads TGTGCCAGCAGCTCAGGGGCGGGAGAGTACACCGGGGAGCTGTTTTTT. The full variable domain, rest sourced from reference TRBV7-7 and TRBJ2-2, is GAGVSQSPRYKVTKRGQDVTLRCDPISSHATLYWYQQALGQGPEFLTYFNYEAQPDKSGLPSDRFSAERPEGSISTLTIQRTEQRDSAMYRCASSSGAGEYTGELFFGEGSRLTVL.

CDR3 coding DNA: TGTGCCAGCTCACCAGGAGGGACAGCAAATAATGAAAAACTGTTTTTT. Amino acid sequence: CASSPGGTANNEKLFF. The rearrangement links TRBV18 to TRBJ1-4, with 7 bases aligning to TRBD1. Germline V gene sequence: CDR1 KGHSH, CDR2 LQKENI. V was clipped by 2 bases and J by 4 bases; unmatched bases: 7. This CDR3 spans 16 amino acids.

The chain has TRBV28 and TRBJ2-7, with D tentatively TRBD1 (5 bases). This CDR3 contains 13 residues. The V end lost 8 bases, the J end lost 4 bases, and 15 bases lay between the germline ends. Germline CDR1 and CDR2: MDHEN and SYDVKM. CDR3 residues: CASGSVQAYEQYF. CDR3 DNA: TGTGCCAGCGGGTCCGTACAGGCTTACGAGCAGTACTTC.

V and J are TRBV4-3 and TRBJ1-2; unclear D gene. This CDR3 region has 15 residues. V gave up 0 bases and J gave up 4 bases, with 12 bases separating them. Germline V CDR1 and CDR2: LGHNA, YSLEER. The CDR3 here is CASSQDRRVGYGYTF. The CDR3 DNA sequence: TGCGCCAGCAGCCAAGATAGGAGAGTCGGCTATGGCTACACCTTC.

This clone was seen more than once but under ten times. V gene TRBV7-6 combines with J gene TRBJ2-7; maybe TRBD2 (5 bases). Germline V lookup: CDR1 SGHVS, CDR2 FNYEAQ. CDR3 length: 16 amino acids. V dropped 1 base and J dropped 0 bases, with 13 bases sitting between them. The CDR3 DNA follows: TGTGCCAGCAGCTTAGAACGAGAGCGGAGCTCCTACGAGCAGTACTTC. It is translated as CASSLERERSSYEQYF.

This clone appeared a few times. CDR3 protein: CASRISGRGYNEQFF. As DNA, the CDR3 is TGTGCCAGCAGGATATCTGGGAGGGGCTACAATGAGCAGTTCTTC. The chain links TRBV27 to TRBJ2-1; 7 bases map to TRBD2. With 6 bases clipped from V and 3 bases from J, the junction kept 8 bases outside the gene matches. Germline values: CDR1 MNHEY, CDR2 SMNVEV (reference sequence). CDR3 length: 15 residues.

This clone was counted only a few times. V usage is TRBV12-3 or TRBV12-4 and J usage is TRBJ1-5, with TRBD1 as a possible D gene (5 bases). V dropped 5 bases and J dropped 5 bases, with 7 bases sitting between them. The CDR3 runs to 12 residues. Written as DNA, the CDR3 is TGTGCCAGCAGTCGAGGGGATCAGCCCCAGCATTTT. This sequence encodes CASSRGDQPQHF.

V gene TRBV7-2 combines with J gene TRBJ2-3; 7 bases map to TRBD2. This CDR3 region has 12 residues. Germline V lookup: CDR1 SGHTA, CDR2 FQGNSA. Unmatched junction bases numbered 10, after V lost 11 bases and J lost 8 bases. CDR3 coding DNA: TGTGCCGGGGATTGGGGGGGAGGTACGCAGTATTTT. Its protein product is CAGDWGGGTQYF.

V gene TRBV30 combines with J gene TRBJ1-2; D not certain. Trimming stripped 3 bases from V and 2 bases from J, with 4 bases between. The CDR3 has 11 amino acids. Germline lookup yields CDR1 GTSNPN and CDR2 SVGIG (reference sequence). CDR3 DNA: TGTGCCTGGAGGGACAACTATGGCTACACCTTC. This gives the protein CAWRDNYGYTF. Full variable domain (missing parts from reference TRBV30 and TRBJ1-2): SQTIHQWPATLVQPVGSPLSLECTVEGTSNPNLYWYRQAAGRGLQLLFYSVGIGQISSEVPQNLSASRPQDRQFILSSKKLLLSDSGFYLCAWRDNYGYTFGSGTRLTVV.

This clone was recorded only once. The chain combines TRBV24-1 with TRBJ2-3, with D maybe TRBD1 (5 bases). CDR3 length: 14 residues. Trimming shortened V by 5 bases and J by 6 bases, and 14 bases separated the two germline ends. Germline V gene lookup returns CDR1 KGHDR and CDR2 SFDVKD. CDR3 loop: CATSGDSAWDTQYF. The CDR3 DNA sequence: TGTGCCACCAGTGGTGACAGTGCGTGGGATACGCAGTATTTT.

The gene calls are TRBV5-1 and TRBJ2-1; D is possibly TRBD2 (6 bases). Trimming stripped 5 bases from V and 10 bases from J, with 25 bases between. Germline V lookup: CDR1 SGHRS, CDR2 YFSETQ. This CDR3 has 16 amino acids. As DNA, the CDR3 is TGCGCCAGCAGTCTAGCCGGAGGGGAAGCGGCGGGGGAGCAGTTCTTC. The encoded protein is CASSLAGGEAAGEQFF.

The chain employs TRBV18 and TRBJ1-1; 10 nucleotides align to TRBD1. In germline, CDR1 is KGHSH, CDR2 LQKENI. CDR3 length equals 17 residues. V dropped 6 bases and J dropped 6; count of bases not matched to a gene: 16. The CDR3 loop reads CASSPDRGRRPIAEAFF. The CDR3 DNA is TGTGCCAGCTCGCCCGACAGGGGGCGCAGGCCTATCGCTGAAGCTTTCTTT.

The V gene is TRBV11-2, the J gene TRBJ2-2; TRBD2 aligns across 9 bases. The V segment lost 3 bases and the J segment 6 bases; nucleotides outside the gene matches: 5. The CDR3 extends over 15 amino acids. Germline V gene data show CDR1 as SGHAT and CDR2 as FQNNGV. The CDR3 spells CASSLRGRVAGELFF. The CDR3 bases are TGTGCCAGCAGCTTGCGCGGGAGGGTGGCCGGGGAGCTGTTTTTT.

This clone has just one count. The same CDR3 is also encoded by other DNA sequences in this sample. This chain joins TRBV27 and TRBJ2-5; D ambiguous. CDR1 and CDR2 from the germline V gene are MNHEY and SMNVEV (reference sequence). The CDR3 covers 11 residues. V lost 2 bases and J 5 bases, leaving 3 bases between the germline ends. The CDR3 coding sequence is TGTGCCAGCAGTTTAGGGGAGACCCAGTACTTC. This translates into CASSLGETQYF.

The gene calls are TRBV18 and TRBJ2-1; D is undetermined. CDR3 length equals 15 residues. The germline gives CDR1 KGHSH, CDR2 LQKENI. V was shortened by 1 base and J by 2 bases, with 9 bases between the two germline ends. The CDR3 DNA follows: TGTGCCAGCTCACCACAAGGGATTACCTACAATGAGCAGTTCTTC. Its translation: CASSPQGITYNEQFF.

This clone has only one observation. The V call is TRBV11-2, the J call TRBJ2-7, with D possibly being TRBD1 or TRBD2 (5 bases each). CDR1 SGHAT and CDR2 FQNNGV come from the germline V gene. This CDR3 has 16 amino acids. Trimming removed 6 bases from V and 2 bases from J, with 20 bases in between. The CDR3 DNA reads as TGTGCCAGCAGTCTAGGGGTGGGGGTTCATGCCTACGAGCAGTACTTC. Its protein is CASSLGVGVHAYEQYF. The variable domain in full, completed from reference TRBV11-2 and TRBJ2-7, reads EAGVAQSPRYKIIEKRQSVAFWCNPISGHATLYWYQQILGQGPKLLIQFQNNGVVDDSQLPKDRFSAERLKGVDSTLKIQPAKLEDSAVYLCASSLGVGVHAYEQYFGPGTRLTVT.

This clone was seen once. The chain recombines TRBV6-6 with TRBJ1-1; TRBD1 matches at 7 bases. The V gene's germline CDR1 is MNHNY and CDR2 SVGAGI (reference sequence). V shed 7 bases, J shed 1 base, and the junction held 3 bases outside the gene matches. This CDR3 comprises 13 residues. This CDR3 reads CASMGQWNTEAFF. In DNA, the CDR3 is TGTGCCAGCATGGGACAGTGGAACACTGAAGCTTTCTTT.